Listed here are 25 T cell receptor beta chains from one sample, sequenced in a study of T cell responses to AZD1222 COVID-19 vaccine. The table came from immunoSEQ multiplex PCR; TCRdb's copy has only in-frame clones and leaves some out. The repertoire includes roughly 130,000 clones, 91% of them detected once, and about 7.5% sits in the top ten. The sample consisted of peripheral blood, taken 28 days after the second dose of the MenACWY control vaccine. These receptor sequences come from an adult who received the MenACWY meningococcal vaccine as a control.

CDR3 loop: CASSYSKFPVLTF. The CDR3 coding sequence is TGTGCCAGCAGTTACTCGAAGTTTCCCGTCCTGACTTTC. V gene TRBV6-5 combines with J gene TRBJ2-6; D remains ambiguous. Trimming cost V 0 bases and J 12 bases, with 9 bases left between them. The V gene's germline CDR1 is MNHEY and CDR2 SVGAGI. The CDR3 is made up of 13 amino acids.

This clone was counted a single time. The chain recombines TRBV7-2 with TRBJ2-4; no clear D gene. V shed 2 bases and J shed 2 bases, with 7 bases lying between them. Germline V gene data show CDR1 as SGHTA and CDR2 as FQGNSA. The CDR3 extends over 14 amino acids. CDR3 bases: TGTGCCAGCAGCTTACCGTCCTCCAAAAACATTCAGTACTTC. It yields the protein CASSLPSSKNIQYF. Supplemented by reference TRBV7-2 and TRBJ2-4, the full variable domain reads GAGVSQSPSNKVTEKGKDVELRCDPISGHTALYWYRQSLGQGLEFLIYFQGNSAPDKSGLPSDRFSAERTGGSVSTLTIQRTQQEDSAVYLCASSLPSSKNIQYFGAGTRLSVL.

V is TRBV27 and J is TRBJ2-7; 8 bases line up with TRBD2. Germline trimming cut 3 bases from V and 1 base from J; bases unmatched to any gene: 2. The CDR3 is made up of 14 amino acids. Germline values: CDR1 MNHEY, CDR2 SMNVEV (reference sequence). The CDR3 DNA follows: TGTGCCAGCAGTTTTCAGCGGGGGTCCTACGAGCAGTACTTC. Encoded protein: CASSFQRGSYEQYF.

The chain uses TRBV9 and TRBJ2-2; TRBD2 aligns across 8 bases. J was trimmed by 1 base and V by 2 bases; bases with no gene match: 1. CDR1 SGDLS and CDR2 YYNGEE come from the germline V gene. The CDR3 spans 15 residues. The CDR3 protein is CASSVSGMNTGELFF. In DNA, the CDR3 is TGTGCCAGCAGCGTTAGCGGGATGAACACCGGGGAGCTGTTTTTT.

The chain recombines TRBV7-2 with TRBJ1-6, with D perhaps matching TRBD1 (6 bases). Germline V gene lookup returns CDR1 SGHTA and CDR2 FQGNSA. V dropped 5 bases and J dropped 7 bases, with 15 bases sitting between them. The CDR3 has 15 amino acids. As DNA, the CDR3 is TGTGCCAGCAGCCCAGGGGCGGGCATCAATTCACCCCTCCACTTT. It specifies CASSPGAGINSPLHF.

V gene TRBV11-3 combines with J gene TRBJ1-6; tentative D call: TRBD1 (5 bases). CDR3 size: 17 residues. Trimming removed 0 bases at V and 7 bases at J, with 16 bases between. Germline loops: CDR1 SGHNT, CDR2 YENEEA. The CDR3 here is CASSLDPPAGKNSPLHF. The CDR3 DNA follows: TGTGCCAGCAGCTTAGATCCCCCCGCAGGGAAGAATTCACCCCTCCACTTT.

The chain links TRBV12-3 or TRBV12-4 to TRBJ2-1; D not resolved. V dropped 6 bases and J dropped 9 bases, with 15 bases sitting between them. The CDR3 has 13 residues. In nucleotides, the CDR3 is TGTGCCAGCAGAGGGTACACGAGAGGTGAGCAGTTCTTC. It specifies CASRGYTRGEQFF.

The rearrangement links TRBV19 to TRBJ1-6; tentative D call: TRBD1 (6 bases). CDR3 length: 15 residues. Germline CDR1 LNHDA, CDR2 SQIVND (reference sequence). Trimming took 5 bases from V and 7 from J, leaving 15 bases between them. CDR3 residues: CASSAGTTGNSPLHF. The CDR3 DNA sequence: TGTGCCAGTAGTGCAGGGACAACCGGGAATTCACCCCTCCACTTT.

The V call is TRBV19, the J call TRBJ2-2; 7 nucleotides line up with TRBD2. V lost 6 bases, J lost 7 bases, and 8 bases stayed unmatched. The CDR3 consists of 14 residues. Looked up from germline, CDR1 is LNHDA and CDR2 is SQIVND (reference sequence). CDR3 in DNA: TGTGCCAGTAGCGTCGCGGGGGTTATCGGGGAGCTGTTTTTT. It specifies CASSVAGVIGELFF.

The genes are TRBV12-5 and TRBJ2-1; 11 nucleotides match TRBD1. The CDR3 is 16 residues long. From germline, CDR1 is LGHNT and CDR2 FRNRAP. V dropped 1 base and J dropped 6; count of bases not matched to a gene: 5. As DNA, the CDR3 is TGTGCTAGTGGTTTGGGCTCGGGACAGGGGGTCAATGAGCAGTTCTTC. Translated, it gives CASGLGSGQGVNEQFF.

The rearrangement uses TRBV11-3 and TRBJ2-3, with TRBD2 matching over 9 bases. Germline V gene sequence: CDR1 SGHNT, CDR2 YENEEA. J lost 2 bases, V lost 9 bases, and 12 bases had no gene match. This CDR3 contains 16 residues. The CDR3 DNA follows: TGTGCCAGTGAGAAAGGCGGGGGGGCCTTCACAGATACGCAGTATTTT. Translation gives CASEKGGGAFTDTQYF.

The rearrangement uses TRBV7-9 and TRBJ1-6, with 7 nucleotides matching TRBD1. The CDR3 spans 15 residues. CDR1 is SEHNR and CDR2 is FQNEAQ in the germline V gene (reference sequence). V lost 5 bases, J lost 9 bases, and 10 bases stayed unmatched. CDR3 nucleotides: TGTGCCAGCAGCGATAGGGCAGGGGGGATTTCACCCCTCCACTTT. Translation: CASSDRAGGISPLHF.

The CDR3 reads CAWSVSDRGNSPLHF. DNA for the CDR3: TGTGCCTGGAGTGTAAGCGACAGGGGTAATTCACCCCTCCACTTT. This rearrangement joins TRBV30 to TRBJ1-6, with 8 positions matching TRBD1. J lost 6 bases, V lost 0 bases, and 4 bases had no gene match. Germline CDR1 GTSNPN, CDR2 SVGIG (reference sequence). The CDR3 contains 15 residues.

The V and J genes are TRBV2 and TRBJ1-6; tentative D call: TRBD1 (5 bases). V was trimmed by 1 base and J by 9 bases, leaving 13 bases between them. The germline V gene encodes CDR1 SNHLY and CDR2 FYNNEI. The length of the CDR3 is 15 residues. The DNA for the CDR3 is TGTGCCAGCAGTGAAGAGGGCAGGGTCGGTTCACCCCTCCACTTT. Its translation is CASSEEGRVGSPLHF.

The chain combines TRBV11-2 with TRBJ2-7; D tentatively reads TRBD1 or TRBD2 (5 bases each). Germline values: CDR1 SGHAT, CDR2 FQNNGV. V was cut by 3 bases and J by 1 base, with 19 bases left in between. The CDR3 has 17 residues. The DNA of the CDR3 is TGTGCCAGCAGCTTCCCTGAGGCGGGCAGGGTGTCCTACGAGCAGTACTTC. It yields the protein CASSFPEAGRVSYEQYF.

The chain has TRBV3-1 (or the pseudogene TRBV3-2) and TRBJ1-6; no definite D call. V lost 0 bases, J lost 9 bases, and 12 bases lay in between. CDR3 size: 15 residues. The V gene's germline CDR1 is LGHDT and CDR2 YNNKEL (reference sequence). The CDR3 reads CASSQEGIFGSPLHF. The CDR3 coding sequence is TGTGCCAGCAGCCAAGAAGGGATTTTTGGTTCACCCCTCCACTTT.

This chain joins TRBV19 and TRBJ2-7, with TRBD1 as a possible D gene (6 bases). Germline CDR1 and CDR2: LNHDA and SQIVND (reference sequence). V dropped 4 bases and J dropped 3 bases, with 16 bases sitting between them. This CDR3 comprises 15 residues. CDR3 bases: TGTGCCAGTAGTACTAGGGACACTCGCGGCTACGAGCAGTACTTC. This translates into CASSTRDTRGYEQYF.

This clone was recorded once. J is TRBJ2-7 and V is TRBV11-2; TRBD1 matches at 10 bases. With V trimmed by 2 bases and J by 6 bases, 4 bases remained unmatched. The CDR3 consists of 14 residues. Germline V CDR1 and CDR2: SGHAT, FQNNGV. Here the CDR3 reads CASSLRDRGSEQYF. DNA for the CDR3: TGTGCCAGCAGCTTAAGGGACAGGGGCTCCGAGCAGTACTTC.

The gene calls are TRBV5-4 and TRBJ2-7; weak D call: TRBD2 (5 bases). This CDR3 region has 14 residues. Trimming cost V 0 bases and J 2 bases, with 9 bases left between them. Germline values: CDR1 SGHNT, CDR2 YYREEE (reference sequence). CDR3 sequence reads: CASSLAGFPYEQYF. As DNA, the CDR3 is TGTGCCAGCAGCTTGGCGGGGTTCCCCTACGAGCAGTACTTC.

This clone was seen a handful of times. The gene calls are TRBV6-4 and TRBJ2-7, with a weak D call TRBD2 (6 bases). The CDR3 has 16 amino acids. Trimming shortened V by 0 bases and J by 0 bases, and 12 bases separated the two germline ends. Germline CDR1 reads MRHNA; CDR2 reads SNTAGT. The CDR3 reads CASSDSEGRSSYEQYF. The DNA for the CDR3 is TGTGCCAGCAGTGACTCGGAGGGGAGGAGCTCCTACGAGCAGTACTTC.

The CDR3 is CASSEGGRAYNEQFF. As DNA, the CDR3 is TGTGCCAGCAGTGAAGGAGGGAGGGCCTACAATGAGCAGTTCTTC. This chain uses TRBV2 with TRBJ2-1, with TRBD2 matching over 7 bases. V was clipped by 1 base and J by 2 bases; unmatched bases: 2. Germline CDR1 SNHLY, CDR2 FYNNEI. This CDR3 is built from 15 residues.

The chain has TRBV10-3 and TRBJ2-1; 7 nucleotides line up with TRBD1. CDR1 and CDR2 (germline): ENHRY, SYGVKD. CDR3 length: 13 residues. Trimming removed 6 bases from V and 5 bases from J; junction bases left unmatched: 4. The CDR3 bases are TGTGCCATCAGGGGGACAGACAACAATGAGCAGTTCTTC. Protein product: CAIRGTDNNEQFF.

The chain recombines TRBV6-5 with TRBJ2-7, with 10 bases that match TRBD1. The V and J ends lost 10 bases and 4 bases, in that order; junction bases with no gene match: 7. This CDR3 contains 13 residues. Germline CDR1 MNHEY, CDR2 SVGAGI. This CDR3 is CATQGGQGYEQYF. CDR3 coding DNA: TGTGCCACCCAGGGGGGACAGGGGTACGAGCAGTACTTC.

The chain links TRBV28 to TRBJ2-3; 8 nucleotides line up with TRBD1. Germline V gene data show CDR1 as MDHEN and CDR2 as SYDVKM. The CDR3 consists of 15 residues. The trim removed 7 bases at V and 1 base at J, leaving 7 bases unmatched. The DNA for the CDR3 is TGTGCCAGCACGCTCCCGGGACAGGGCACAGATACGCAGTATTTT. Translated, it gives CASTLPGQGTDTQYF.

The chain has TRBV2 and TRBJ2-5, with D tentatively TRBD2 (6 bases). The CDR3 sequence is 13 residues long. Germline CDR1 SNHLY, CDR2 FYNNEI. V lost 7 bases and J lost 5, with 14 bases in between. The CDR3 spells CASTATGEETQYF. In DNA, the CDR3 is TGTGCCAGCACGGCAACGGGAGAGGAGACCCAGTACTTC.